The TCR beta chain under discussion was sequenced for a study of blood T cell repertoires in COVID-19 (dated by TCRdb to between 2020 and 2021). Background on the whole study: Samples from collaborators originated in the United States, Italy and Spain and spanned both the acute and convalescent phases of COVID-19. The prospective study material was composed of cDNA or gDNA derived from T cells, B-cell-depleted T cells, or PBMCs. Deeply sampled blood TCRbeta repertoires from subjects exposed to, actively infected with, or recovered from COVID-19 were included in the dataset. The repertoires were released in a freely available public database meant as a resource for research on the immune response to SARS-CoV-2. Samples were obtained from the ongoing ImmuneRACE study (first 160 participants) and from over 1,000 subjects provided by 6 global collaborators. Sample metadata almost always included a de-identified subject ID, COVID-19 status, age in years and sex. HLA class I and class II types, where available, came from metadata supplied by the sample provider rather than from assay-based typing.

The study at large found these results: The quantity of clinical and demographic metadata differed by source and by participant and was supplied without curation.

This clone was recorded a few times. Its antigen is not yet known. One base away there is no much larger clone; base qualities are not given. Each collaborating institution followed its own protocols to collect whole blood in K2EDTA tubes. For TCRbeta analysis, collaborator samples were shipped as frozen whole blood, as isolated PBMCs, or as DNA extracted from either sample type. The CDR3 sequence holds 15 residues, the cysteine and phenylalanine included. Only CDR3 DNA remains: 45 bases, in frame from the first base. The CDR1 and CDR2 encoded by the germline V gene are MNHNS and SASEGT. V is pruned by 0 bases and J by 3 bases, leaving 5 bases of the junction without a gene match. The immunoSEQ Assay, a bias-controlled multiplex PCR, was used to amplify TCRbeta CDR3 regions from genomic DNA. For the original study's pipeline: Nucleated cell counts per sample were estimated from amplification of reference gene primers within the assay. To quantify the absolute abundance of each unique TCRbeta CDR3 rearrangement, sequence reads were collapsed and filtered. For each sample, productive Simpson clonality was calculated by taking the square root of Simpson's diversity index across productive rearrangements. The source is immuneACCESS, and TCRdb retained only in-frame sequences with V and J called. Part of the clones is not carried over; for the studies checked, unresolved V genes explain less than half of this, and the remainder is unexplained. V and J calls and clone size come straight from that table; D and trimming were deduced from the DNA. In this sample the table shows 110,000 to 150,000 clones, 76% of which occur a single time. Jointly, the top ten make up less than 4.5% of the sample.

The rearranged chain carries TRBV6-1 and TRBJ2-7; 7 nucleotides in the junction match TRBD2. Material: peripheral blood. The sequence was collected from a man aged 55 to 69 with acute or convalescent COVID-19. The CDR3 region has the sequence CASSEATGLYYEQYF. In nucleotides, the sequence is TGTGCCAGCAGTGAAGCGACGGGACTATACTACGAGCAGTACTTC.